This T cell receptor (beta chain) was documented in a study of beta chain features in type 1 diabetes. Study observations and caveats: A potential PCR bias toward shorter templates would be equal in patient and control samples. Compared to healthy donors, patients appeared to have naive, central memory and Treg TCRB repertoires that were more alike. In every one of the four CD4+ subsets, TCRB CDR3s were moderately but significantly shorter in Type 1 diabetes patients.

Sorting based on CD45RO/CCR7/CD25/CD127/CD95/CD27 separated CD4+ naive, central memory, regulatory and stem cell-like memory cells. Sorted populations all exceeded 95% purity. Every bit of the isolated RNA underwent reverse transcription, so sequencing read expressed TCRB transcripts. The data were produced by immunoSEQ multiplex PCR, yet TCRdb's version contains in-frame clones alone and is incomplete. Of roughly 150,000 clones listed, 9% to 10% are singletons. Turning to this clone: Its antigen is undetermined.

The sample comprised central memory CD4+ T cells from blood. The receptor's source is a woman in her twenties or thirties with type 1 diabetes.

The CDR3 nucleotides are TGTGCCAGCAGTACCCCTAGCGGTAGCTCCTACGAGCAGTACTTC. Translated, it gives CASSTPSGSSYEQYF. The chain links TRBV28 to TRBJ2-7; 7 bases are a match to TRBD2. Germline CDR1 reads MDHEN; CDR2 reads SYDVKM. The V segment lost 5 bases and the J segment 0 bases; nucleotides outside the gene matches: 7. There are 15 residues in the CDR3.